The 16 T cell receptor beta chains listed next were all sequenced from one sample in a study of T cells in Graves' hyperthyroidism and ophthalmopathy. What was amplified from RNA transcripts were TCR beta CDR3 regions. The HTBI primer set drove a first-round RT-PCR of the TCR CDR3. TCRdb processed the multiplex PCR reads anew with MiXCR; each CDR3 protein has one entry. The sample has 500,000 to 650,000 distinct CDR3 sequences, 13% to 15% seen once; the top ten hold around 12%. Sequenced material: blood. These receptors were collected from a woman aged 50 to 60 with Graves' ophthalmopathy.

V is TRBV29-1 and J is TRBJ1-1; D gene unclear. CDR1 is SQVTM and CDR2 is ANQGSEA in the germline V gene. Trimming cost V 6 bases and J 1 base, with 12 bases left between them. This CDR3 has 13 residues. DNA of the CDR3: TGCAGCGTCGGGTCGAGGAGGAACACTGAAGCTTTCTTT. This codes for CSVGSRRNTEAFF.

This clonotype was detected many times. The V gene is TRBV11-3, the J gene TRBJ2-1; TRBD2 aligns across 9 bases. CDR3 size: 15 residues. V was clipped by 6 bases and J by 14 bases; unmatched bases: 17. The germline V gene encodes CDR1 SGHNT and CDR2 YENEEA. The CDR3 DNA sequence: TGTGCCAGCAGGGAGGGGGCTAGCGGGATTTACAATGAGTTCTTC. Translated, it gives CASREGASGIYNEFF.

This clonotype has only a few counts. J is TRBJ1-6 and V is TRBV12-3 or TRBV12-4, with D unresolved. Trimming took 6 bases from V and 8 from J, leaving 11 bases between them. The CDR3 loop spans 13 amino acids. This CDR3 reads CASRVGWDSPLHF. The CDR3 nucleotides read TGTGCCAGCAGAGTGGGTTGGGATTCACCCCTCCACTTT.

This clonotype was detected only a few times. This sequence joins TRBV6-2 or TRBV6-3 and TRBJ2-3; D gene unclear. Germline V lookup: CDR1 MNHEY, CDR2 SVGEGT. Trimming removed 3 bases from V and 6 bases from J, with 4 bases in between. The CDR3 runs to 11 residues. The CDR3 sequence is CASSYWDTQYF. CDR3 coding DNA: TGTGCCAGCAGTTATTGGGATACGCAGTATTTT.

This clonotype appeared many times. The chain carries TRBV20-1 and TRBJ1-5, with 9 positions matching TRBD1. CDR1 is DFQATT, CDR2 SNEGSKA, per germline (reference sequence). The CDR3 totals 16 residues. The V segment lost 6 bases and the J segment 0 bases; nucleotides outside the gene matches: 9. The CDR3 reads CSAGFGTGNSNQPQHF. CDR3 sequence (DNA): TGCAGTGCGGGCTTCGGGACAGGGAATAGCAATCAGCCCCAGCATTTT.

About this clonotype itself: Just one base apart from a much larger clone, this may be a read error. The V gene is TRBV7-9, the J gene TRBJ2-7; 7 nucleotides agree with TRBD2. Germline-derived CDR1 and CDR2 are SEHNR and FQNEAQ (reference sequence). The CDR3 spans 16 residues. In DNA form, the CDR3 reads TGTGGCAGCAGCCCACTCTTAGGCGGGAGCTCCTACGAGCAGTACTTC. Protein product: CGSSPLLGGSSYEQYF.

This clonotype was found many times. V usage is TRBV20-1 and J usage is TRBJ2-3; the D gene is possibly TRBD2 (6 bases). Between the trimmed V and J ends, which lost 4 bases and 2 bases, there was a span of 16 bases. The germline CDR1 and CDR2 sequences are DFQATT and SNEGSKA (reference sequence). The CDR3 is made up of 15 amino acids. This CDR3 reads CSAKLARGLTDTQYF. The CDR3 nucleotides are TGCAGTGCTAAGTTGGCAAGGGGACTCACAGATACGCAGTATTTT.

The rearrangement links TRBV4-1 to TRBJ1-2; D unclear. Germline CDR1 and CDR2: MGHRA and YSYEKL. Trimming cost V 1 base and J 5 bases, with 8 bases left between them. There are 13 residues in the CDR3. Written as DNA, the CDR3 is TGCGCCAGCAGCCAAGGCAGAAGATATGGCTACACCTTC. Residues: CASSQGRRYGYTF.

This clonotype was detected ten times or more. The chain recombines TRBV7-3 with TRBJ2-7, with D tentatively TRBD1 (6 bases). The germline CDR1 and CDR2 sequences are SGHTA and FQGTGA. The ends were cut back, 5 bases at V and 0 bases at J, with 14 bases in the middle. The CDR3 is made up of 15 amino acids. The DNA of the CDR3 is TGTGCCAGCAGCCCCCAGACAGGAGGCTCCTACGAGCAGTACTTC. Protein: CASSPQTGGSYEQYF.

This clonotype was observed at least ten times. The chain has TRBV7-2 and TRBJ1-5; 7 bases map to TRBD1. The CDR3 contains 15 residues. Germline loops: CDR1 SGHTA, CDR2 FQGNSA. Trimming cost V 1 base and J 5 bases; bases outside gene matches: 5. The DNA for the CDR3 is TGTGCCAGCAGCTTAGGACAGGGAGTATATCAGCCCCAGCATTTT. As protein: CASSLGQGVYQPQHF.

This clonotype was seen many times. This chain links TRBV6-2 or TRBV6-3 with TRBJ2-7, with TRBD2 as a possible D gene (7 bases). Germline V gene lookup returns CDR1 MNHEY and CDR2 SVGEGT. V was pared by 5 bases and J by 3 bases, with 14 bases between. CDR3 size: 14 residues. The CDR3 DNA sequence: TGTGCCAGCAGTCTACTAGGGGGGGACTACGAGCAGTACTTC. Its translation is CASSLLGGDYEQYF.

This clonotype has ten or more counts. The CDR3 reads CASSEVAGGYNEQFF. As DNA, the CDR3 is TGTGCCAGCAGTGAGGTAGCGGGGGGTTACAATGAGCAGTTCTTC. V is TRBV6-1 and J is TRBJ2-1; TRBD2 agrees at 10 bases. CDR1 and CDR2 (germline): MNHNS, SASEGT. This CDR3 spans 15 amino acids. V gave up 3 bases and J gave up 4 bases; unmatched junction bases: 3.

This clonotype appeared many times. The rearrangement joins TRBV7-8 to TRBJ1-6; 8 bases are shared with TRBD1. The CDR3 runs to 14 residues. CDR1 SGHVS and CDR2 FQNEAQ come from the germline V gene. Unmatched junction bases numbered 4, after V lost 5 bases and J lost 7 bases. The CDR3 region is CASSQTGGNSPLHF. The CDR3 DNA is TGTGCCAGCAGCCAAACAGGGGGGAATTCACCCCTCCACTTT.

In its sample, this clonotype was seen many times. The chain uses TRBV11-3 and TRBJ1-2; D is possibly TRBD1 (5 bases). The germline V gene has CDR1 SGHNT and CDR2 YENEEA. The CDR3 loop spans 15 amino acids. Trimming removed 1 base at V and 2 bases at J, with 11 bases between. The CDR3 region is CASSLAQGVNYGYTF. As DNA, the CDR3 is TGTGCCAGCAGCTTAGCACAAGGGGTAAACTATGGCTACACCTTC. Using reference TRBV11-3 and TRBJ1-2 for the parts outside the CDR3, the full variable domain is EAGVVQSPRYKIIEKKQPVAFWCNPISGHNTLYWYLQNLGQGPELLIRYENEEAVDDSQLPKDRFSAERLKGVDSTLKIQPAELGDSAVYLCASSLAQGVNYGYTFGSGTRLTVV.

This clonotype was counted at least ten times. The chain is built from TRBV14 and TRBJ2-1; 8 positions match TRBD2. J gave up 4 bases and V 4 bases, and 6 bases lay outside the gene matches. This CDR3 region has 15 residues. Looked up from germline, CDR1 is SGHDN and CDR2 is FVKESK. CDR3 residues: CASSRAGAVYNEQFF. DNA of the CDR3: TGTGCCAGCAGCCGAGCGGGAGCGGTATACAATGAGCAGTTCTTC.

This clonotype has ten or more counts. The rearrangement links TRBV5-1 to TRBJ2-3; TRBD2 matches at 10 bases. The CDR3 sequence is 15 residues long. V lost 4 bases to trimming and J lost 5 bases; unmatched junction nucleotides: 7. Germline assignment: CDR1 SGHRS and CDR2 YFSETQ. The CDR3: CASSVLAGAVDTQYF. The CDR3 region has the DNA TGCGCCAGCAGCGTCCTAGCGGGAGCCGTAGATACGCAGTATTTT.